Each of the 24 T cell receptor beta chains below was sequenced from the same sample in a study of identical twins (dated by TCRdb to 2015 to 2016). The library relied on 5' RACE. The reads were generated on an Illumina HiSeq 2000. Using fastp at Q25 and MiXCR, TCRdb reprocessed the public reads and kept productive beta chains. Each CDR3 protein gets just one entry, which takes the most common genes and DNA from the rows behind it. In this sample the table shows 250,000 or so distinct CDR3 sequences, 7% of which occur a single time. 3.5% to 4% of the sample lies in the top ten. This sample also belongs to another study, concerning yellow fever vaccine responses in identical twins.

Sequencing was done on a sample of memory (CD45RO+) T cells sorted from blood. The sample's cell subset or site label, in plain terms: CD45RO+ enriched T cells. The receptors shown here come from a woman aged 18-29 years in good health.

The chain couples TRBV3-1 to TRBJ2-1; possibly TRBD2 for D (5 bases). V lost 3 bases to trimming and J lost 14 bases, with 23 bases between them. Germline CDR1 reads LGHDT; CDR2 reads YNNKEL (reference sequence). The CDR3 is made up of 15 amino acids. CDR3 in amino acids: CASSHGVSPGEREFF. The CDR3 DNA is TGTGCCAGCAGCCACGGGGTTTCGCCGGGTGAACGGGAGTTCTTC.

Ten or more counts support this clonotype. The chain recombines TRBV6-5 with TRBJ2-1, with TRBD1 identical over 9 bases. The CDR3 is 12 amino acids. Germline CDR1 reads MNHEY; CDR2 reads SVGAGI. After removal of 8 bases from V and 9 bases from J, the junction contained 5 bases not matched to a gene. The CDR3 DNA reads TGTGCCAGCGGGACAGGGTCGGGTGAGCAGTTCTTC. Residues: CASGTGSGEQFF.

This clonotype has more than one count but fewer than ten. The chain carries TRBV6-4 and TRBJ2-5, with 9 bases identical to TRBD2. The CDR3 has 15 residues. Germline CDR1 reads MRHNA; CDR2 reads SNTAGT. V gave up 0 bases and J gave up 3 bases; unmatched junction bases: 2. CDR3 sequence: CASSDSSGGKETQYF. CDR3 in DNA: TGTGCCAGCAGTGACTCGAGCGGGGGGAAAGAGACCCAGTACTTC.

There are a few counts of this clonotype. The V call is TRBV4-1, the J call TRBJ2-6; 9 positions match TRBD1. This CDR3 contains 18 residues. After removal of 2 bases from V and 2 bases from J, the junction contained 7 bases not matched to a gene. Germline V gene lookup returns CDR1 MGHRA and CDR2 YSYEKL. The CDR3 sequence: CASSQPLRDRAGANVLTF. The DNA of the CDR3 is TGCGCCAGCAGCCAACCCCTCCGGGACAGGGCTGGGGCCAACGTCCTGACTTTC.

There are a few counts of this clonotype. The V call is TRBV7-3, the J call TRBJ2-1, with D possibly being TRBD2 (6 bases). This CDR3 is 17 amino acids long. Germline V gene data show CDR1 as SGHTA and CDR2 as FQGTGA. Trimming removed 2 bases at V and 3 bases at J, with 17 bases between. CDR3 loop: CASSLRFQAGLYNEQFF. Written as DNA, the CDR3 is TGTGCCAGCAGCTTACGGTTCCAAGCGGGCCTCTACAATGAGCAGTTCTTC.

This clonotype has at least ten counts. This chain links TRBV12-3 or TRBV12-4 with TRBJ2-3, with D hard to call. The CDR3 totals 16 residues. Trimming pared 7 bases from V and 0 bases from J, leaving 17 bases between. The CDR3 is CASTPIASRSTDTQYF. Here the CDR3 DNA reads TGTGCCAGCACCCCGATCGCGTCCCGAAGCACAGATACGCAGTATTTT.

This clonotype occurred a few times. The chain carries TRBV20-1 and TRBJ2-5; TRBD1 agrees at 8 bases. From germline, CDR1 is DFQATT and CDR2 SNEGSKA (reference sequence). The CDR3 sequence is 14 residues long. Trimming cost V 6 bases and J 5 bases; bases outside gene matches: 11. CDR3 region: CSAPRPGGDETQYF. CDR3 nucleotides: TGCAGTGCGCCTAGACCAGGGGGCGATGAGACCCAGTACTTC.

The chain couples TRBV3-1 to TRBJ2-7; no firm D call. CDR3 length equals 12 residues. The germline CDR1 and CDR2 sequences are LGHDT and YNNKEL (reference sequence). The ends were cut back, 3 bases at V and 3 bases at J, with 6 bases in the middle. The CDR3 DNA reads TGTGCCAGCAGCCACCGCAACTACGAGCAGTACTTC. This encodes CASSHRNYEQYF.

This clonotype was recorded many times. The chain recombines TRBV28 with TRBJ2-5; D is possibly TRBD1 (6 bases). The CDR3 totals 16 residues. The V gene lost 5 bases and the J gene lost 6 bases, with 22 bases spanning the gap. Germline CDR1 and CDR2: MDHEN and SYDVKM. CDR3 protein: CASSHQDSHRAKTQYF. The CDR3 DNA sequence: TGTGCCAGCAGTCACCAGGACAGCCATCGGGCAAAGACCCAGTACTTC.

CDR3: CASSGLGATGELFF. The CDR3 DNA sequence: TGTGCCAGCAGTGGACTAGGGGCCACCGGGGAGCTGTTTTTT. The chain employs TRBV2 and TRBJ2-2; D is possibly TRBD2 (6 bases). Trimming removed 4 bases at V and 4 bases at J, with 10 bases between. In germline, CDR1 is SNHLY, CDR2 FYNNEI. This CDR3 comprises 14 residues.

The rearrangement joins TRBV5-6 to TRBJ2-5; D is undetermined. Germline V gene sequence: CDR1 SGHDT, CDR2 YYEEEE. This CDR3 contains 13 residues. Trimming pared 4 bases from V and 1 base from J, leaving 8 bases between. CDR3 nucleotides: TGTGCCAGCAGCCCTTCGGTCCAAGAGACCCAGTACTTC. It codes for CASSPSVQETQYF.

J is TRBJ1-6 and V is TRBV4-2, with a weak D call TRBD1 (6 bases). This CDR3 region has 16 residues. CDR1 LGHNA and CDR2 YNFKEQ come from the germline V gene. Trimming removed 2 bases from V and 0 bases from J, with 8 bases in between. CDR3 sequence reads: CASSQPDSSYNSPLHF. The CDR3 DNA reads TGTGCCAGCAGCCAACCGGACAGCTCCTATAATTCACCCCTCCACTTT.

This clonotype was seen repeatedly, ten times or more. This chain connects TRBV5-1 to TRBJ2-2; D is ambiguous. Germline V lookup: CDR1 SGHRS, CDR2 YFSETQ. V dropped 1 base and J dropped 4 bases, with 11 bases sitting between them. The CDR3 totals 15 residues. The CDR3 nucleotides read TGCGCCAGCAGCTTGCAGGCACAGAGCACCGGGGAGCTGTTTTTT. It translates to CASSLQAQSTGELFF.

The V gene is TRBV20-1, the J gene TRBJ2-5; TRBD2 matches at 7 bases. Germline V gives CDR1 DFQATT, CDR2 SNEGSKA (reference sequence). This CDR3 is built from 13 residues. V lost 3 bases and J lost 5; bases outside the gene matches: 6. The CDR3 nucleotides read TGCAGTGCTAGTGGACTAGTGGGCGAGACCCAGTACTTC. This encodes CSASGLVGETQYF.

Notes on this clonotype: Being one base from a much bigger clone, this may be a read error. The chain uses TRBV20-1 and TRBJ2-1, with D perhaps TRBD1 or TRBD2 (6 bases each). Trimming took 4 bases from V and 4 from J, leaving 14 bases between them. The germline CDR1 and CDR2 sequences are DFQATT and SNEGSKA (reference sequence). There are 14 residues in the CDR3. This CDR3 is CSAKGEVGYNEQFF. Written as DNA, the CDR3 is TGCAGTGCTAAGGGGGAGGTTGGTTACAATGAGCAGTTCTTC.

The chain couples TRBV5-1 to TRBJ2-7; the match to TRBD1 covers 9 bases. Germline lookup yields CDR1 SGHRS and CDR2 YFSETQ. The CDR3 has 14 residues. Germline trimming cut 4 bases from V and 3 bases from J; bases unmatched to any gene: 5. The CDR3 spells CASSIGQGNYEQYF. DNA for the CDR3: TGCGCCAGCAGCATCGGACAGGGGAACTACGAGCAGTACTTC.

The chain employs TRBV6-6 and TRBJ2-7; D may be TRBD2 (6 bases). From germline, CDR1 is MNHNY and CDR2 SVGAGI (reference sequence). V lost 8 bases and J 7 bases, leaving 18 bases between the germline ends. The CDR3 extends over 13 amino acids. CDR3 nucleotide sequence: TGTGCCAGCCGCCTGGCGGGATTGGGGGAGCAGTACTTC. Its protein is CASRLAGLGEQYF.

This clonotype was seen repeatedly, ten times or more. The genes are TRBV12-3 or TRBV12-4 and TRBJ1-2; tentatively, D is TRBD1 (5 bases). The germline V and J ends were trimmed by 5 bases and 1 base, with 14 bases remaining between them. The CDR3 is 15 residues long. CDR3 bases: TGTGCCAGCAGTCAAGGGACGGCCCGTAACTATGGCTACACCTTC. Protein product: CASSQGTARNYGYTF.

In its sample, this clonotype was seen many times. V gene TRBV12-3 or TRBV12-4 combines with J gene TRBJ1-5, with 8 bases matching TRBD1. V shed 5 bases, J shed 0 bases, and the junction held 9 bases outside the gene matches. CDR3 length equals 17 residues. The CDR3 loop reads CASSQDRGSYSNQPQHF. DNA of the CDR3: TGTGCCAGCAGTCAAGACAGGGGTAGTTATAGCAATCAGCCCCAGCATTTT.

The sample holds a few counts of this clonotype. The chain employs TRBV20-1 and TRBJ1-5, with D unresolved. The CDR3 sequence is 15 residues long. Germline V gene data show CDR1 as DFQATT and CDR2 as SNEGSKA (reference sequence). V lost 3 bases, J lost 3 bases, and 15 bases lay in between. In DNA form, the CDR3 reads TGCAGTGCTAGCGCCAAGGGAGTGATCAATCAGCCCCAGCATTTT. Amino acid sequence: CSASAKGVINQPQHF.

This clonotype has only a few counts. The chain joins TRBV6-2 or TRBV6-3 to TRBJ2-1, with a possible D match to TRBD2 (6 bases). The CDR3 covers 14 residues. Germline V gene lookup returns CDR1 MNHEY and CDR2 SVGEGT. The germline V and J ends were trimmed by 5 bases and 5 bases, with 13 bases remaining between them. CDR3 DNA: TGTGCCAGCAGTCCTAGACTAGGTAACAATGAGCAGTTCTTC. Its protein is CASSPRLGNNEQFF.

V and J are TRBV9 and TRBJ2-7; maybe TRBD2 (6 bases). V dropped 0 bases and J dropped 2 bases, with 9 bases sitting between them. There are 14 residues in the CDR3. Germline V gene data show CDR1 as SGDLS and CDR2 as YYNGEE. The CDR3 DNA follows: TGTGCCAGCAGCGTAGGGCTAGCGACCTACGAGCAGTACTTC. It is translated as CASSVGLATYEQYF.

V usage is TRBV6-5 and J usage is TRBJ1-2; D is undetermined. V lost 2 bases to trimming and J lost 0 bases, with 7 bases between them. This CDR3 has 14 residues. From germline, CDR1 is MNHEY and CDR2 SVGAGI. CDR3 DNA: TGTGCCAGCAGTTACGCGGGAACTAACTATGGCTACACCTTC. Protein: CASSYAGTNYGYTF.

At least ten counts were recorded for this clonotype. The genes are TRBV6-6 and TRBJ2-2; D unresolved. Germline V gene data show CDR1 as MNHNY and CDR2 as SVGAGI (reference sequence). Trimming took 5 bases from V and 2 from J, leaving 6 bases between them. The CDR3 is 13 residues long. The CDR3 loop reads CASSTLNTGELFF. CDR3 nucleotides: TGTGCCAGCAGTACCCTAAACACCGGGGAGCTGTTTTTT.